A single sample is the source of the 28 T cell receptor beta chains below, sequenced in a study of T cell repertoires in cytomegalovirus infection. MiXCR, run by TCRdb on the reads, gives a single entry per CDR3 protein. Among fewer than 200,000 distinct CDR3 sequences listed, less than 9.5% were seen once. Sequenced sample: PBMCs. The receptors were gathered from a human donor in good health (CMV status not recorded). Some clones in this sample may be carry-over from other donors' samples.

This clonotype was counted between two and nine times. CDR3 sequence (DNA): TGTGCCAGCAGTTACGTTCCAGGGATGAACACTGAAGCTTTCTTT. This gives the protein CASSYVPGMNTEAFF. The chain employs TRBV6-5 and TRBJ1-1, with a tentative D call TRBD1 (5 bases). This CDR3 is 15 amino acids long. Trimming left V 2 bases short and J 0 bases short, with 10 bases between. Germline V gene sequence: CDR1 MNHEY, CDR2 SVGAGI.

This clonotype has at least ten counts. V gene TRBV6-5 combines with J gene TRBJ2-3, with 8 bases aligning to TRBD1. Germline V gives CDR1 MNHEY, CDR2 SVGAGI. V shed 5 bases and J 6 bases; nucleotides not matched to a gene: 4. CDR3 length: 13 amino acids. The CDR3 loop is CASSRTGRDTQYF. The DNA of the CDR3 is TGTGCCAGCAGTCGGACAGGGAGGGATACGCAGTATTTT.

CDR3 loop: CASSLGSRVDEQFF. The DNA for the CDR3 is TGTGCCAGCAGCTTGGGATCTAGAGTCGATGAGCAGTTCTTC. The chain links TRBV5-6 to TRBJ2-1; D uncertain. With 0 bases removed from V and 8 bases from J, the gap between germline ends came to 12 bases. The CDR3 sequence is 14 residues long. Germline CDR1 is SGHDT and CDR2 is YYEEEE.

In nucleotides, the CDR3 is TGTGCCAGCCGCCGCGCCACCGGGGAGCTGTTTTTT. Translated, it gives CASRRATGELFF. The gene calls are TRBV6-2 or TRBV6-3 and TRBJ2-2, with D unclear. Trimming took 8 bases from V and 4 from J, leaving 8 bases between them. The length of the CDR3 is 12 residues. Germline values: CDR1 MNHEY, CDR2 SVGEGT.

In this sample, this clonotype turned up many times. This chain joins TRBV10-3 and TRBJ1-1, with TRBD1 identical over 7 bases. The germline CDR1 and CDR2 sequences are ENHRY and SYGVKD. The CDR3 covers 14 residues. The J segment lost 5 bases and the V segment lost 3 bases, leaving 6 bases of the junction unmatched. CDR3 bases: TGTGCCATCAGTGAAAGAGGGGGCGAAACTGAAGCTTTCTTT. Translating it yields CAISERGGETEAFF.

About this clonotype itself: A read error is possible here, since a much larger clone lies one base away. The gene calls are TRBV7-2 and TRBJ2-5; TRBD1 might be the D (8 bases). Trimming stripped 7 bases from V and 5 bases from J, with 23 bases between. Germline-derived CDR1 and CDR2 are SGHTA and FQGNSA. The CDR3 is 16 amino acids. Here the CDR3 reads CASTSQGGAQGETQYF. DNA of the CDR3: TGTGCCAGCACCTCACAGGGGGGGGCGCAGGGGGAGACCCAGTACTTC. The variable domain in full, with the rest retrieved from reference TRBV7-2 and TRBJ2-5, is GAGVSQSPSNKVTEKGKDVELRCDPISGHTALYWYRQSLGQGLEFLIYFQGNSAPDKSGLPSDRFSAERTGGSVSTLTIQRTQQEDSAVYLCASTSQGGAQGETQYFGPGTRLLVL.

This clonotype was counted many times. The gene calls are TRBV6-2 or TRBV6-3 and TRBJ2-1, with D tentatively TRBD1 (6 bases). The CDR3 consists of 14 residues. Trimming left V 6 bases short and J 0 bases short, with 9 bases between. Germline CDR1 reads MNHEY; CDR2 reads SVGEGT. CDR3: CASSSGHSYNEQFF. The CDR3 nucleotides read TGTGCCAGCAGCTCGGGACACTCCTACAATGAGCAGTTCTTC.

Ten or more counts support this clonotype. The chain carries TRBV7-6 and TRBJ2-1; 10 nucleotides line up with TRBD2. V trimming: 4 bases; J trimming: 3 bases; junction bases outside the gene matches: 9. The CDR3 totals 17 residues. In germline, CDR1 is SGHVS, CDR2 FNYEAQ. The CDR3 bases are TGTGCCAGCAGCTCACGAACCGGACTAGCGGTCTACAATGAGCAGTTCTTC. Encoded protein: CASSSRTGLAVYNEQFF.

On this clonotype: A junction end diverges from the germline sequence, so it may reflect a read error. The gene calls are TRBV7-4 and TRBJ1-5; D not resolved. The CDR3 runs 12 residues. Germline V lookup: CDR1 SGHVT, CDR2 SQSDAQ. The CDR3 region is CASSFPNQPQRF. The CDR3 DNA follows: TGTGCCAGCAGCTTCCCCAATCAGCCCCAGCGTTTT.

This clonotype was recorded many times. The CDR3 nucleotides are TGTGCCAGCAGCTTTACCGGGGAGGCCCAGACCCAGTACTTC. This codes for CASSFTGEAQTQYF. The chain couples TRBV11-2 to TRBJ2-5; maybe TRBD2 (6 bases). Looked up from germline, CDR1 is SGHAT and CDR2 is FQNNGV. The CDR3 runs 14 residues. V lost 3 bases and J 6 bases, leaving 14 bases between the germline ends.

In this sample, this clonotype turned up many times. The J gene is TRBJ2-5, the V gene TRBV12-3 or TRBV12-4; maybe TRBD2 (6 bases). The V and J ends lost 6 bases and 10 bases respectively, with 18 bases between them. The CDR3 has 13 residues. The CDR3 region is CASSFALMEGQYF. For the CDR3, the DNA is TGTGCCAGCAGCTTTGCCCTTATGGAGGGCCAGTACTTC.

This clonotype was picked up a small number of times. V and J are TRBV20-1 and TRBJ1-4; D remains ambiguous. Trimming stripped 1 base from V and 0 bases from J, with 3 bases between. CDR1 is DFQATT, CDR2 SNEGSKA, per germline (reference sequence). The CDR3 loop spans 13 amino acids. DNA of the CDR3: TGCAGTGCTAGAGGCGCAACTAATGAAAAACTGTTTTTT. It codes for CSARGATNEKLFF.

The chain employs TRBV28 and TRBJ1-2, with 8 bases that match TRBD1. Trimming cost V 11 bases and J 4 bases; bases outside gene matches: 15. This CDR3 comprises 15 residues. Per germline, CDR1 MDHEN and CDR2 SYDVKM. The CDR3 spells CAATPIDRGGYGYTF. CDR3 in DNA: TGTGCCGCGACACCAATTGACAGGGGTGGCTATGGCTACACCTTC.

This clonotype was seen a handful of times. Here the CDR3 reads CSASEWNTEAFF. The CDR3 region has the DNA TGCAGTGCCTCTGAATGGAACACTGAAGCTTTCTTT. This rearrangement joins TRBV20-1 to TRBJ1-1; no firm D call. The V end lost 6 bases, the J end lost 1 base, and 9 bases lay between the germline ends. Germline V CDR1 and CDR2: DFQATT, SNEGSKA (reference sequence). This CDR3 is built from 12 residues.

This clonotype was counted only a few times. CDR3 sequence reads: CASSEALPGVGLNEQFF. The CDR3 DNA follows: TGTGCCAGCAGTGAAGCGCTTCCAGGGGTAGGTTTGAATGAGCAGTTCTTC. The rearrangement uses TRBV2 and TRBJ2-1, with D perhaps TRBD1 (6 bases). The germline V gene has CDR1 SNHLY and CDR2 FYNNEI. The CDR3 loop spans 17 amino acids. Trimming took off 0 bases at V and 7 bases at J, with 19 bases between the two ends.

This clonotype occurred a few times. V and J are TRBV28 and TRBJ2-7, with TRBD2 matching over 13 bases. This CDR3 spans 16 amino acids. V lost 5 bases, J lost 6 bases, and 10 bases stayed unmatched. Germline CDR1 is MDHEN and CDR2 is SYDVKM. CDR3 region: CASSERLAGGSSEQYF. DNA of the CDR3: TGTGCCAGCAGTGAAAGACTAGCGGGAGGATCAAGCGAGCAGTACTTC.

This clonotype was picked up many times. The chain carries TRBV11-3 and TRBJ2-7, with 8 bases that match TRBD1. CDR3 length: 13 residues. Germline V CDR1 and CDR2: SGHNT, YENEEA. The trim removed 5 bases at V and 3 bases at J, leaving 3 bases unmatched. Here the CDR3 DNA reads TGTGCCAGCAGCCGGGGACAGGACTACGAGCAGTACTTC. Translation gives CASSRGQDYEQYF.

This chain links TRBV5-6 with TRBJ1-2; 9 bases match TRBD1. The junction had 4 bases not matched to a gene; V was cut back by 1 base and J by 6 bases. The CDR3 has 14 residues. The V gene's germline CDR1 is SGHDT and CDR2 YYEEEE. CDR3 in DNA: TGTGCCAGCAGCTTGTGGGACAGGGTGGATGGCTACACCTTC. Its translation: CASSLWDRVDGYTF.

Ten or more counts support this clonotype. The genes are TRBV7-2 and TRBJ1-6; 7 positions match TRBD1. The CDR3 runs to 16 residues. After removal of 0 bases from V and 13 bases from J, the junction contained 12 bases not matched to a gene. CDR1 is SGHTA, CDR2 FQGNSA, per germline. The CDR3 DNA reads as TGTGCCAGCAGCTTAGCGAGCCCCAGGGGGAAGACCCCCCTCCACTTT. Protein product: CASSLASPRGKTPLHF.

This clonotype was seen at least ten times. The chain employs TRBV24-1 and TRBJ1-3, with no clear D. Germline V lookup: CDR1 KGHDR, CDR2 SFDVKD. V lost 12 bases and J 5 bases, leaving 7 bases between the germline ends. The CDR3 contains 10 residues. The CDR3 DNA follows: TGTGCCGCTAAAAGAAACACCATATATTTT. It translates to CAAKRNTIYF.

This clonotype has at least ten counts. J is TRBJ2-1 and V is TRBV7-2, with TRBD2 matching 13 bases. The CDR3 sequence is 15 residues long. Looked up from germline, CDR1 is SGHTA and CDR2 is FQGNSA. The junction had 3 bases not matched to a gene; V was cut back by 5 bases and J by 5 bases. The CDR3 nucleotides are TGTGCCAGCAGCCCGACTAGCGGGAGGCACAATGAGCAGTTCTTC. It yields the protein CASSPTSGRHNEQFF.

As concerns this clonotype: This may stem from a read error, because a much larger clone lies one nucleotide away. V usage is TRBV7-6 and J usage is TRBJ2-5, with 7 positions matching TRBD1. Germline V gene sequence: CDR1 SGHVS, CDR2 FNYEAQ. V was clipped by 8 bases and J by 5 bases; unmatched bases: 8. The CDR3 loop spans 13 amino acids. In DNA form, the CDR3 reads TGTGCCAGCCGCCCGGGACAGCGGGAGACCCAGTACTTC. This translates into CASRPGQRETQYF.

In its sample, this clonotype was seen many times. The V and J genes are TRBV7-3 and TRBJ2-1; D is perhaps TRBD1 or TRBD2 (5 bases each). CDR3 length equals 13 residues. The V end was cut by 5 bases, the J end by 6 bases, with 11 bases between. Germline CDR1 reads SGHTA; CDR2 reads FQGTGA. The DNA of the CDR3 is TGTGCCAGCAGCGTAGGGACGGGCAATGAGCAGTTCTTC. It specifies CASSVGTGNEQFF.

This clonotype has more than one count but fewer than ten. The genes are TRBV19 and TRBJ1-1; D unresolved. This CDR3 is built from 12 residues. V was trimmed by 0 bases and J by 4 bases, leaving 3 bases between them. CDR1 and CDR2 (germline): LNHDA, SQIVND (reference sequence). The CDR3 DNA follows: TGTGCCAGTAGTATAGATCCCACTGAAGCTTTCTTT. It is translated as CASSIDPTEAFF.

The table lists this clonotype with a few counts. This rearrangement joins TRBV6-2 or TRBV6-3 to TRBJ2-7; D gene unclear. This CDR3 spans 13 amino acids. Trimming pared 5 bases from V and 2 bases from J, leaving 10 bases between. Germline CDR1 is MNHEY and CDR2 is SVGEGT. This chain's CDR3 is CASSDGPAYEQYF. CDR3 DNA sequence: TGTGCCAGCAGTGACGGACCCGCCTACGAGCAGTACTTC.

About this clonotype itself: At one of its ends the junction is not consistent with the germline gene, which may arise from a read error. The V and J genes are TRBV11-2 and TRBJ2-7, with TRBD1 matching over 11 bases. CDR1 SGHAT and CDR2 FQNNGV come from the germline V gene. The CDR3 consists of 17 residues. CDR3 sequence (DNA): TGCGCCAGCAGCCACGTTGGACAGGGGGCCAGGGTTTACGAGCAGTACTTC. Translating it yields CASSHVGQGARVYEQYF.

This clonotype was detected ten times or more. This sequence joins TRBV7-2 and TRBJ2-7; D possibly corresponds to TRBD2 (6 bases). Deletions cut 5 bases from V and 0 bases from J, with 11 bases between. Germline CDR1 and CDR2: SGHTA and FQGNSA. The CDR3 has 14 amino acids. The CDR3 sequence is CASSKGTASYEQYF. The CDR3 nucleotides read TGTGCCAGCAGCAAGGGGACTGCCTCCTACGAGCAGTACTTC.

This clonotype showed up just a few times. This chain links TRBV2 with TRBJ2-7; 10 bases align to TRBD2. Germline CDR1 reads SNHLY; CDR2 reads FYNNEI. V was clipped by 10 bases and J by 4 bases; unmatched bases: 16. This CDR3 has 16 residues. CDR3 amino acids: CAIQGAGGPSPYEQYF. The CDR3 DNA follows: TGTGCCATCCAGGGAGCGGGAGGGCCCTCTCCGTACGAGCAGTACTTC. Full variable domain (outside the CDR3, taken from reference TRBV2 and TRBJ2-7): EPEVTQTPSHQVTQMGQEVILRCVPISNHLYFYWYRQILGQKVEFLVSFYNNEISEKSEIFDDQFSVERPDGSNFTLKIRSTKLEDSAMYFCAIQGAGGPSPYEQYFGPGTRLTVT.